These 17 T cell receptor beta chains were sequenced from one sample in a study of technical replicates of blood from a few donors. TCRdb keeps only in-frame clones here, not all; method: immunoSEQ multiplex PCR. Of 80,000 to 95,000 clones in the sample, approximately 95% are singletons; the top ten hold around 0.4%. Sequencing was performed on T cells isolated from PBMCs. These receptor sequences come from a human donor in good health.

The rearrangement joins TRBV30 to TRBJ2-5; D is perhaps TRBD2 (6 bases). V dropped 5 bases and J dropped 4 bases, with 20 bases sitting between them. This CDR3 is 15 amino acids long. CDR1 is GTSNPN, CDR2 SVGIG, per germline (reference sequence). The CDR3 coding sequence is TGTGCCTGGGGAGGGCAAAGGCGGGGAGGAGAGACCCAGTACTTC. Encoded protein: CAWGGQRRGGETQYF.

CDR3: CASSLGGDQPQHF. CDR3 in DNA: TGTGCCAGCAGCTTAGGCGGGGATCAGCCCCAGCATTTT. The chain uses TRBV7-9 and TRBJ1-5, with unresolved D. V was clipped by 1 base and J by 5 bases, with 6 bases between them. The CDR3 consists of 13 residues. From germline, CDR1 is SEHNR and CDR2 FQNEAQ (reference sequence). Using reference TRBV7-9 and TRBJ1-5 for the parts outside the CDR3, the full variable domain is DTGVSQNPRHKITKRGQNVTFRCDPISEHNRLYWYRQTLGQGPEFLTYFQNEAQLEKSRLLSDRFSAERPKGSFSTLEIQRTEQGDSAMYLCASSLGGDQPQHFGDGTRLSIL.

V gene TRBV5-1 combines with J gene TRBJ2-1; D remains ambiguous. Trimming shortened V by 0 bases and J by 9 bases, and 13 bases separated the two germline ends. Germline V gene lookup returns CDR1 SGHRS and CDR2 YFSETQ. This CDR3 has 14 amino acids. The CDR3 nucleotides are TGCGCCAGCAGCTTGGGCTTTGGCGGCGGTGAGCAGTTCTTC. It specifies CASSLGFGGGEQFF.

The chain links TRBV29-1 to TRBJ2-2; 12 positions match TRBD2. Looked up from germline, CDR1 is SQVTM and CDR2 is ANQGSEA. The CDR3 is made up of 13 amino acids. V lost 3 bases and J lost 7; bases outside the gene matches: 0. CDR3 bases: TGCAGCGTTGAGACTAGCGGGGGCGGGGAGCTGTTTTTT. Translating it yields CSVETSGGGELFF.

This clone was picked up one time. The chain joins TRBV28 to TRBJ2-5, with 9 bases matching TRBD1. The CDR3 has 13 residues. CDR1 and CDR2 (germline): MDHEN, SYDVKM. J was trimmed by 3 bases and V by 6 bases; bases with no gene match: 2. The CDR3 sequence: CASRDRGEETQYF. The DNA for the CDR3 is TGTGCCAGCAGGGACAGGGGAGAAGAGACCCAGTACTTC.

The J gene is TRBJ2-5, the V gene TRBV5-4, with TRBD1 matching over 7 bases. Trimming cost V 1 base and J 5 bases; bases outside gene matches: 8. In germline, CDR1 is SGHNT, CDR2 YYREEE (reference sequence). The CDR3 length is 15 residues. The DNA for the CDR3 is TGTGCCAGCAGCTTGCAACAGGGGTTGGGGGAGACCCAGTACTTC. This gives the protein CASSLQQGLGETQYF.

The chain carries TRBV7-9 and TRBJ2-3, with 9 bases identical to TRBD2. The CDR3 has 18 residues. Germline V CDR1 and CDR2: SEHNR, FQNEAQ (reference sequence). V gave up 1 base and J gave up 6 bases; unmatched junction bases: 14. Here the CDR3 reads CASSLDRWGGRAQDTQYF. In DNA form, the CDR3 reads TGTGCCAGCAGCTTAGATCGTTGGGGCGGGAGGGCGCAGGATACGCAGTATTTT.

V is TRBV19 and J is TRBJ2-1, with 12 bases lining up with TRBD1. This CDR3 contains 15 residues. Germline CDR1 is LNHDA and CDR2 is SQIVND (reference sequence). J was trimmed by 10 bases and V by 3 bases; bases with no gene match: 7. The CDR3 DNA reads TGTGCCAGTAGTATCCGGGACAGGGGGCCAGAAGAGCAGTTCTTC. Amino acids: CASSIRDRGPEEQFF.

The chain links TRBV7-9 to TRBJ2-5, with D unclear. CDR3 length: 15 residues. Trimming removed 4 bases from V and 2 bases from J, with 14 bases in between. CDR1 SEHNR and CDR2 FQNEAQ come from the germline V gene (reference sequence). The CDR3 region is CASSSPYEEQETQYF. For the CDR3, the DNA is TGTGCCAGCAGCTCCCCCTATGAGGAGCAAGAGACCCAGTACTTC.

This clone was found once. This sequence joins TRBV29-1 and TRBJ2-3, with D tentatively TRBD1 (5 bases). Germline assignment: CDR1 SQVTM and CDR2 ANQGSEA. The V and J ends lost 0 bases and 2 bases respectively, with 12 bases between them. The CDR3 consists of 15 residues. This CDR3 reads CSVEEGVRATDTQYF. The CDR3 DNA reads TGCAGCGTTGAAGAAGGAGTCAGGGCCACAGATACGCAGTATTTT.

This chain links TRBV7-9 with TRBJ2-3; TRBD2 agrees at 11 bases. Losses at the gene ends were 4 bases for V and 6 bases for J; bases not matched to a gene: 6. The length of the CDR3 is 15 residues. CDR1 and CDR2 from the germline V gene are SEHNR and FQNEAQ (reference sequence). CDR3 residues: CASSSTSGIWDTQYF. The DNA for the CDR3 is TGTGCCAGCAGCTCGACTAGCGGGATCTGGGATACGCAGTATTTT.

V usage is TRBV2 and J usage is TRBJ1-2, with a weak D call TRBD1 (6 bases). Per germline, CDR1 SNHLY and CDR2 FYNNEI. The CDR3 loop spans 14 amino acids. V lost 8 bases, J lost 4 bases, and 17 bases lay in between. The CDR3, as DNA: TGTGCCAGCTCGGACCTAGGGACAACCTATGGCTACACCTTC. It translates to CASSDLGTTYGYTF.

The V call is TRBV11-2, the J call TRBJ2-1, with 10 nucleotides matching TRBD2. Per germline, CDR1 SGHAT and CDR2 FQNNGV. The J segment lost 7 bases and the V segment lost 1 base, leaving 1 base of the junction unmatched. The CDR3 spans 14 residues. CDR3 amino acids: CASSLVSGRNEQFF. Here the CDR3 DNA reads TGTGCCAGCAGCTTAGTTAGCGGGAGGAATGAGCAGTTCTTC.

The V gene is TRBV5-6, the J gene TRBJ1-1; 9 bases are shared with TRBD1. This CDR3 comprises 15 residues. CDR1 SGHDT and CDR2 YYEEEE come from the germline V gene. V was pared by 2 bases and J by 4 bases, with 6 bases of the junction left unmatched. The CDR3 DNA reads TGTGCCAGCAGCTTCCGGGACAGGGTGTCCACTGAAGCTTTCTTT. This encodes CASSFRDRVSTEAFF.

The genes are TRBV6-5 and TRBJ2-3; D is possibly TRBD1 (5 bases). Germline CDR1 MNHEY, CDR2 SVGAGI. The V end was cut by 5 bases, the J end by 0 bases, with 9 bases between. The CDR3 has 14 residues. The CDR3 here is CASSPGASTDTQYF. The DNA of the CDR3 is TGTGCCAGCAGTCCTGGGGCTAGCACAGATACGCAGTATTTT.

The rearrangement uses TRBV6-4 and TRBJ2-1; TRBD1 matches at 10 bases. Per germline, CDR1 MRHNA and CDR2 SNTAGT. V was pared by 8 bases and J by 8 bases, with 6 bases of the junction left unmatched. This CDR3 spans 13 amino acids. DNA of the CDR3: TGTGCCAGCGGACGGGACAGGGGTGATGAGCAGTTCTTC. Its protein product is CASGRDRGDEQFF.

This chain connects TRBV28 to TRBJ2-1; 16 bases map to TRBD2. V gave up 7 bases and J gave up 4 bases; unmatched junction bases: 4. CDR1 and CDR2 from the germline V gene are MDHEN and SYDVKM. This CDR3 is built from 16 residues. CDR3 bases: TGTGCCAGCACCGGGACTAGCGGGAGGGTGTACAATGAGCAGTTCTTC. It encodes CASTGTSGRVYNEQFF.